The clone carrying this TCR beta chain was recorded a few times. The germline V gene encodes CDR1 PRHDT and CDR2 FYEKMQ (reference sequence). The V and J ends lost 5 bases and 5 bases, in that order; junction bases with no gene match: 8. The CDR3 sequence is 17 residues long. Ten immunoSEQ deep assay plates were used by the authors to sequence unsorted PBMC DNA. In the authors' methods: Junction-only sequences produced by ImmunoSEQ had no quality scores, so filtering differed. Here immunoSEQ multiplex PCR was the method, and the copy in TCRdb shows in-frame clones only, minus some. V, J and clone size were drawn from that table, and D and trimming were deduced from the DNA. This table holds about 480,000 clones, around 79% found once. This record comes from a study of shared clonotypes between healthy human individuals. Those who donated were healthy HIV-negative adults, with no recent acute infections or vaccinations reported.

This TCR was recovered from a woman in her 40s in good health. Some clones in this sample may be carry-over from other donors' samples. The specimen was PBMCs. V and J are TRBV13 and TRBJ2-3, with 15 bases aligning to TRBD2. The CDR3 region is CASSLRTSGRALDTQYF. The CDR3 DNA reads as TGTGCCAGCAGCCTTCGGACTAGCGGGAGGGCGTTAGATACGCAGTATTTT.